The 21 T cell receptor beta chains in this list originate from one sample, sequenced in a study of control samples from healthy donors and cancer patients. The repertoire was sequenced with immunoSEQ multiplex PCR; TCRdb's copy has only in-frame clones and lacks some. The sample contains roughly 81,000 clones, 75% to 85% of which appear only once. Sequenced: PBMCs. All receptors come from a man aged 60 to 75 with head and neck cancer.

This clone came up once. The chain uses TRBV18 and TRBJ2-7, with a weak D call TRBD2 (6 bases). Germline CDR1 KGHSH, CDR2 LQKENI. V was trimmed by 0 bases and J by 3 bases, leaving 12 bases between them. The CDR3 contains 15 residues. The CDR3 reads CASSPPMGRDYEQYF. For the CDR3, the DNA is TGTGCCAGCTCACCACCGATGGGGCGGGACTACGAGCAGTACTTC.

The V gene is TRBV19, the J gene TRBJ1-2; weak D call: TRBD1 (5 bases). The germline V and J ends were trimmed by 7 bases and 5 bases, with 17 bases remaining between them. The germline gives CDR1 LNHDA, CDR2 SQIVND (reference sequence). The CDR3 spans 14 residues. CDR3 protein: CASTLDLQVYGYTF. The CDR3 DNA sequence: TGTGCCAGTACACTCGACTTACAGGTTTATGGCTACACCTTC. Using reference TRBV19 and TRBJ1-2 for the parts outside the CDR3, the full variable domain is DGGITQSPKYLFRKEGQNVTLSCEQNLNHDAMYWYRQDPGQGLRLIYYSQIVNDFQKGDIAEGYSVSREKKESFPLTVTSAQKNPTAFYLCASTLDLQVYGYTFGSGTRLTVV.

The CDR3 coding sequence is TGTGCCAGCAGCCAATCGATCTACGAGCAGTACTTC. It encodes CASSQSIYEQYF. The rearrangement uses TRBV3-1 (or the pseudogene TRBV3-2) and TRBJ2-7; no clear D. This CDR3 is 12 amino acids long. CDR1 and CDR2 (germline): LGHDT, YNNKEL (reference sequence). V gave up 2 bases and J gave up 3 bases, with 5 bases separating them.

V is TRBV7-9 and J is TRBJ2-7; D is unresolved. The CDR3 has 12 amino acids. Germline loops: CDR1 SEHNR, CDR2 FQNEAQ (reference sequence). With 3 bases removed from V and 7 bases from J, the gap between germline ends came to 10 bases. CDR3 amino acids: CASSFTQLEQYF. Written as DNA, the CDR3 is TGTGCCAGCAGCTTCACCCAGCTGGAGCAGTACTTC.

This clone showed up many times. This rearrangement joins TRBV10-3 to TRBJ2-7; perhaps TRBD2 as D (5 bases). The CDR3 sequence is 12 residues long. Trimming took 5 bases from V and 3 from J, leaving 8 bases between them. Germline V CDR1 and CDR2: ENHRY, SYGVKD. This chain's CDR3 is CAISREGYEQYF. The CDR3 nucleotides read TGTGCCATCAGTCGGGAAGGCTACGAGCAGTACTTC.

This chain uses TRBV7-9 with TRBJ1-2; unclear D gene. V lost 5 bases and J lost 8, with 12 bases in between. Germline CDR1 SEHNR, CDR2 FQNEAQ (reference sequence). The CDR3 runs 12 residues. CDR3 loop: CASSPRAGGYTF. In DNA form, the CDR3 reads TGTGCCAGCAGCCCCCGGGCTGGCGGCTACACCTTC.

This sequence joins TRBV12-5 and TRBJ2-2; no clear D. The CDR3 length is 13 residues. Looked up from germline, CDR1 is LGHNT and CDR2 is FRNRAP. V was cut by 5 bases and J by 5 bases, with 9 bases left in between. CDR3 nucleotide sequence: TGTGCTAGTGGTCAGACACGAACCGGGGAGCTGTTTTTT. It is translated as CASGQTRTGELFF.

This chain joins TRBV5-6 and TRBJ2-7, with 10 bases matching TRBD2. The CDR3 covers 18 residues. Germline values: CDR1 SGHDT, CDR2 YYEEEE. V lost 0 bases to trimming and J lost 3 bases; unmatched junction nucleotides: 12. CDR3 loop: CASSLGLAGAPFYYEQYF. In nucleotides, the CDR3 is TGTGCCAGCAGCTTGGGGCTAGCGGGAGCCCCTTTTTACTACGAGCAGTACTTC. The full variable domain, its missing parts supplied by reference TRBV5-6 and TRBJ2-7, is DAGVTQSPTHLIKTRGQQVTLRCSPKSGHDTVSWYQQALGQGPQFIFQYYEEEERQRGNFPDRFSGHQFPNYSSELNVNALLLGDSALYLCASSLGLAGAPFYYEQYFGPGTRLTVT.

CDR3: CASTWGEKLFF. The CDR3 coding sequence is TGTGCCAGCACCTGGGGTGAAAAACTGTTTTTT. The chain is built from TRBV2 and TRBJ1-4, with D hard to call. There are 11 residues in the CDR3. V was shortened by 7 bases and J by 7 bases, with 7 bases between the two germline ends. Germline values: CDR1 SNHLY, CDR2 FYNNEI.

The V gene is TRBV5-1, the J gene TRBJ2-5; D is possibly TRBD2 (7 bases). V lost 6 bases and J lost 5, with 17 bases in between. In germline, CDR1 is SGHRS, CDR2 YFSETQ. The CDR3 length is 14 residues. CDR3 coding DNA: TGCGCCAGCACCCACGGTCGGGGGGCGGAGACCCAGTACTTC. It encodes CASTHGRGAETQYF.

The chain recombines TRBV5-1 with TRBJ2-1; D is ambiguous. This CDR3 spans 15 amino acids. CDR1 is SGHRS, CDR2 YFSETQ, per germline. The V end lost 0 bases, the J end lost 3 bases, and 10 bases lay between the germline ends. CDR3 residues: CASSLEADLYNEQFF. CDR3 bases: TGCGCCAGCAGCTTGGAGGCGGACCTCTACAATGAGCAGTTCTTC.

V is TRBV28 and J is TRBJ2-5; D is undetermined. The germline gives CDR1 MDHEN, CDR2 SYDVKM. With 7 bases removed from V and 3 bases from J, the gap between germline ends came to 6 bases. CDR3 size: 11 residues. DNA for the CDR3: TGTGCCAGCAATGGGGAAGAGACCCAGTACTTC. Its protein product is CASNGEETQYF.

V and J are TRBV10-3 and TRBJ1-5, with no clear D. V was trimmed by 0 bases and J by 4 bases, leaving 10 bases between them. Germline CDR1 ENHRY, CDR2 SYGVKD. The CDR3 contains 15 residues. CDR3 loop: CAISESNRVNQPQHF. Here the CDR3 DNA reads TGTGCCATCAGTGAGTCGAATAGGGTAAATCAGCCCCAGCATTTT.

The chain couples TRBV3-1 (or the pseudogene TRBV3-2) to TRBJ1-5; no definite D call. The CDR3 is made up of 14 amino acids. The germline V and J ends were trimmed by 0 bases and 6 bases, with 9 bases remaining between them. Germline-derived CDR1 and CDR2 are LGHDT and YNNKEL (reference sequence). The CDR3 loop reads CASSQDYGSQPQHF. The CDR3 coding sequence is TGTGCCAGCAGCCAAGATTATGGGTCTCAGCCCCAGCATTTT.

The chain employs TRBV27 and TRBJ2-5; the D call may be TRBD1 or TRBD2 (5 bases each). CDR1 is MNHEY and CDR2 is SMNVEV in the germline V gene (reference sequence). The CDR3 contains 14 residues. Trimming pared 6 bases from V and 5 bases from J, leaving 16 bases between. The CDR3 reads CASSLWGSGETQYF. CDR3 DNA: TGTGCCAGCAGCCTATGGGGGTCTGGGGAGACCCAGTACTTC.

V usage is TRBV28 and J usage is TRBJ2-7; tentative D call: TRBD2 (5 bases). With 5 bases removed from V and 7 bases from J, the gap between germline ends came to 9 bases. Looked up from germline, CDR1 is MDHEN and CDR2 is SYDVKM. The length of the CDR3 is 11 residues. The CDR3 DNA is TGTGCCAGCAGTGCCTGGACTGAGCAGTACTTC. Translated, it gives CASSAWTEQYF. Using reference TRBV28 and TRBJ2-7 for the parts outside the CDR3, the full variable domain is DVKVTQSSRYLVKRTGEKVFLECVQDMDHENMFWYRQDPGLGLRLIYFSYDVKMKEKGDIPEGYSVSREKKERFSLILESASTNQTSMYLCASSAWTEQYFGPGTRLTVT.

DNA for the CDR3: TGTGCCAGCTCAAGGGGGGCTAATGAAAAACTGTTTTTT. As protein: CASSRGANEKLFF. V gene TRBV18 combines with J gene TRBJ1-4; possibly TRBD1 for D (6 bases). Trimming pared 5 bases from V and 3 bases from J, leaving 7 bases between. CDR3 length: 13 amino acids. Germline V gene lookup returns CDR1 KGHSH and CDR2 LQKENI.

The J gene is TRBJ2-7, the V gene TRBV23-1; D gene unclear. TRBV23-1 is filed as an ORF, its function uncertain. With 3 bases removed from V and 1 base from J, the gap between germline ends came to 19 bases. There are 17 residues in the CDR3. The CDR3 protein is CASSHQLCTKGSYEQYF. The CDR3 DNA reads as TGCGCCAGCAGTCACCAGCTCTGCACAAAAGGGTCCTACGAGCAGTACTTC.

The chain couples TRBV6-5 to TRBJ1-2; D uncertain. The CDR3 is 13 residues long. Germline CDR1 and CDR2: MNHEY and SVGAGI. With 9 bases removed from V and 7 bases from J, the gap between germline ends came to 18 bases. As DNA, the CDR3 is TGTGCCAGTGCGGTGGGGTTGGGAGTTGGCTACACCTTC. Protein: CASAVGLGVGYTF.

The chain links TRBV6-4 to TRBJ1-5, with TRBD1 matching over 7 bases. Trimming removed 7 bases from V and 0 bases from J; junction bases left unmatched: 15. Germline-derived CDR1 and CDR2 are MRHNA and SNTAGT. The CDR3 is 18 residues long. The CDR3, as DNA: TGTGCCAGCATCCAGGGGGGAATGGTTCCTTATAGCAATCAGCCCCAGCATTTT. Its protein product is CASIQGGMVPYSNQPQHF.

The rearrangement uses TRBV5-5 and TRBJ2-7, with TRBD2 matching 10 bases. V was pared by 4 bases and J by 6 bases, with 10 bases of the junction left unmatched. There are 15 residues in the CDR3. Germline assignment: CDR1 SGHKS and CDR2 YYEKEE (reference sequence). The CDR3 protein is CASSHYLAGVFEQYF. CDR3 in DNA: TGTGCCAGCAGCCATTACCTAGCGGGAGTTTTCGAGCAGTACTTC.